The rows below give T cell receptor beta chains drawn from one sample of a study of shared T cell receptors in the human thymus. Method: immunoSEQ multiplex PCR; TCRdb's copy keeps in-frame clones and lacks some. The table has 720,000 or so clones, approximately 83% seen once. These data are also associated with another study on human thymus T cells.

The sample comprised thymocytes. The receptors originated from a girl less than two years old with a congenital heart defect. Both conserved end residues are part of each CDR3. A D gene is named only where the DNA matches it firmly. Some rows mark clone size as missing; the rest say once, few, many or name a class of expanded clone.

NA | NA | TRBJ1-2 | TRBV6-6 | TGTGCCAGCAGGGCTCAGGCGCAGCTAAACTATGGCTACACCTTC | CASRAQAQLNYGYTF
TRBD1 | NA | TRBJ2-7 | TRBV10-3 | TGTGCCATCAGTGAGTTGGGTTTGACAGGGGGCTACGAGCAGTACTTC | CAISELGLTGGYEQYF
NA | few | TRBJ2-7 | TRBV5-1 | TGCGCCAGCAGCTTGCAGGACAGGAGGGAAACCTACGAGCAGTACTTC | CASSLQDRRETYEQYF
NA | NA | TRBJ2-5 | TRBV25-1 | TGTGCCAGCAGTGGGTGGGGGGGCACGGAGACCCAGTACTTC | CASSGWGGTETQYF
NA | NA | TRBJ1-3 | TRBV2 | TGTGCCAGCAGGGTAGAGTCCGGGATCCACTCTGGAAACACCATATATTTT | CASRVESGIHSGNTIYF
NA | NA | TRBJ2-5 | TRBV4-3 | TGCGCCAGCAGCCAGAGATTAGGGGGGGCTCAAGAGACCCAGTACTTC | CASSQRLGGAQETQYF
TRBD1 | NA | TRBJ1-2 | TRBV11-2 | TGTGCCAGCAGCTCCAGACAGGGATCTAACTATGGCTACACCTTC | CASSSRQGSNYGYTF
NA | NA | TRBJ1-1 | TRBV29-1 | TGCAGCGTTGTTGGGGACACTTGGGGGAGTCGGACTGAAGCTTTCTTT | CSVVGDTWGSRTEAFF
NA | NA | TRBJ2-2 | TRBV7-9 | TGTGCCAGCAGCGCGACAGGCACCGGGGAGCTGTTTTTT | CASSATGTGELFF
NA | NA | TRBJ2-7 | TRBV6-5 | TGTGCCAGCAGTTCGACTAAACACCACTACGAGCAGTACTTC | CASSSTKHHYEQYF
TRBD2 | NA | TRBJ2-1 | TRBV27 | TGTGCCAGCAGTTTCTCCGGGACTAGTCCGAAGGGCTCCTACAATGAGCAGTTCTTC | CASSFSGTSPKGSYNEQFF
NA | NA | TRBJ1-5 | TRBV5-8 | TGTGCCAGCAGCGTGACAGATCAGCCCCAGCATTTT | CASSVTDQPQHF
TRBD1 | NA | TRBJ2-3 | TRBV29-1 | TGCAGCGTTGAAGATCGTTTCTCCGGGGACAGGGGTTCAGACACAGATACGCAGTATTTT | CSVEDRFSGDRGSDTDTQYF
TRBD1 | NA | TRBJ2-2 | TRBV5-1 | TGCGCCAGCAGCTCGACAGGGGACCGGGGAGCTGTTTTT | CASSSTGDRGAVF
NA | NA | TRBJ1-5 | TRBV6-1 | TGTGCCAGCAGTGAAGTCGTGGGGGCTGGCAATCAGCCCCAGCATTTT | CASSEVVGAGNQPQHF
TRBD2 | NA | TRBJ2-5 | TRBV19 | TGTGCCAGCCAGCGGGGGGGCCAAGAGACCCAGTACTTC | CASQRGGQETQYF
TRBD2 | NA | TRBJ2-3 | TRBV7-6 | TGTGCCAGCAGCCCCGTTCCGCTAGCGGGCTACACAGATACGCAGTATTTT | CASSPVPLAGYTDTQYF
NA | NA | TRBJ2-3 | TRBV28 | TGTGCCAGCAGTTCGCCCCCGGCTGGCAGGTTCACAGATACGCAGTATTTT | CASSSPPAGRFTDTQYF
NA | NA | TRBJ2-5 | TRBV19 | TGTGCCAGTAGGACGAACGATCGGGACTTACCAGAGACCCAGTACTTC | CASRTNDRDLPETQYF
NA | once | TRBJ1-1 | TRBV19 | TGTGCCAGTAGTACCCAGGGAGGAACTGAAGCTTTCTTT | CASSTQGGTEAFF
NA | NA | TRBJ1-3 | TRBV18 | TGTGCCAGCTCACCTAGACCGAGGGGGTCGATCTCTGGAAACACCATATATTTT | CASSPRPRGSISGNTIYF
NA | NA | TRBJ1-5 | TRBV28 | TGTGCCAGCAGCCGAATTTCGGACAGTATAAATCAGCCCCAGCATTTT | CASSRISDSINQPQHF
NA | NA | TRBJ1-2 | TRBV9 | TGTGCCAGCAGCGTACAGCCGAGGGACTATGGCTACACCTTC | CASSVQPRDYGYTF
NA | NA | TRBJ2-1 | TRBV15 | TGTGCCACCAGCAGAGATTTCAGGGGGGCCTACAATGAGCAGTTCTTC | CATSRDFRGAYNEQFF
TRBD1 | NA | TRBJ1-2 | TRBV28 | TGTGCCAGCAGGGGGACAGGGAGCCTCTATGGCTACACCTTC | CASRGTGSLYGYTF
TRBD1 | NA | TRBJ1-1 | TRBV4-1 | TGCGCCAGCAGCCAGGACAGGATCGGTAGGGCTGAAGCTTTCTTT | CASSQDRIGRAEAFF
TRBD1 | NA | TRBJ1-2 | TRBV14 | TGTGCCAGCAGCCACCTAGACAGGGGGCGAGACTATGGCTACACCTTC | CASSHLDRGRDYGYTF
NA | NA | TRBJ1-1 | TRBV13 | TGTGCCAGCAGCCAGGAACAGGAGAACACTGAAGCTTTCTTT | CASSQEQENTEAFF
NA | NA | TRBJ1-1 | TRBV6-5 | TGTGCCAGCAGTTACTCGGGGGGAGGTCTCGCTTTTGAAGCTTTCTTT | CASSYSGGGLAFEAFF
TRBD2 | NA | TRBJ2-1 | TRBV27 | TGTGCCAGCAGTTTAAGGATCGGGAGCGGGGGGCCCTACAATGAGCAGTTCTTC | CASSLRIGSGGPYNEQFF
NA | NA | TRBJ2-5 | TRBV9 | TGTGCCAGCAGCACTGCAGGGGTTCGGCAAGAGACCCAGTACTTC | CASSTAGVRQETQYF
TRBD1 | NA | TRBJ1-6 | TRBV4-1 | TGCGCCAGCAGCCGACCGACAGGGCGGGATTCACCCCTCCACTTT | CASSRPTGRDSPLHF
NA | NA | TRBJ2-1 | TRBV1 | TGCACCAGCAGCCAAGACACGGGGGGGGGCGATGAGCAGTTCTTC | CTSSQDTGGGDEQFF
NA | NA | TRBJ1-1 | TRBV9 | TGTGCCAGCAGCGCTATCGACCGGGGAATGGGAGCTTTCTTT | CASSAIDRGMGAFF
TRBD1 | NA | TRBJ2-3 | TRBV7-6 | TGTGCCAGCAGCTCGGACAGGGAGTCAGATACGCAGTATTTT | CASSSDRESDTQYF
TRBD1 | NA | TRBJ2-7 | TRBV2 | TGTGCCAGCAGTGAGGGACAGGGGGCGAGAGAGCAGTACTTC | CASSEGQGAREQYF
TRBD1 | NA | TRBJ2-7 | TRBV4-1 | TGCGCCAGCAGCCCTGGACAGGGAAGGACGCAGTACTTC | CASSPGQGRTQYF